The rows below give T cell receptor beta chains drawn from one sample of a study of T cells after somatic rescue of genetic block. Libraries were prepared by immunoSEQ multiplex PCR; TCRdb keeps only in-frame clonotypes and omits some of them. The sample comprises approximately 88,000 clones, about nine tenths of which are singletons, and roughly 1.7% rests with the top ten. Material for sequencing was peripheral blood mononuclear cells (PBMCs). These receptors were obtained from a woman in her late teens or twenties. Each CDR3 is given with its conserved first and last residue. D genes are given only for firm matches. Size is stated for part of the rows, as once, few or many counts, or as a class when the clone is expanded.

d_gene	j_gene	v_gene	abundance	CDR3nt	CDR3aa
TRBD1	TRBJ1-2	TRBV5-1	-	TGCGCCAGCAGCTTGGGGCAGCCAGGGGGCACGAACTATGGCTACACCTTC	CASSLGQPGGTNYGYTF
-	TRBJ2-7	TRBV6-5	once	TGTGCCAGCAAGGCCAGGGACTCCTACGAGCAGTACTTC	CASKARDSYEQYF
TRBD2	TRBJ2-1	TRBV5-6	-	TGTGCCAGCAGCCAACCACTAGCGGGAGGGCTCGATGAGCAGTTCTTC	CASSQPLAGGLDEQFF
-	TRBJ1-5	TRBV5-6	once	TGTGCCAGCAGCTTGGCAGGGGCGGGTCAGCCCCAGCATTTT	CASSLAGAGQPQHF
-	TRBJ1-4	TRBV7-8	-	TGTGCCAGCAGTCCAGGGGTCGGAAAACTGTTTTTT	CASSPGVGKLFF
-	TRBJ1-3	TRBV5-1	-	TGCGCCAGCAGCCTCGTCGGAGGGAGCTCTGGAAACACCATATATTTT	CASSLVGGSSGNTIYF
TRBD2	TRBJ2-3	TRBV5-4	-	TGTGCCAGCAGCTTTTTTAGCGGGAGGGCCCCTCAGTATTTT	CASSFFSGRAPQYF
-	TRBJ2-7	TRBV7-9	-	TGTGCCAGCAGCTCCGGGCGGGACAGTCCCTACGAGCAGTACTTC	CASSSGRDSPYEQYF
TRBD1	TRBJ1-2	TRBV10-1	few	TGCGCCAGCAGCCACGACAGGGGGTTTGGCTACACCTTC	CASSHDRGFGYTF
-	TRBJ1-3	TRBV7-9	-	TGTGCCAGCAGCTTATCCCAGTCTGGAAACACCATATATTTT	CASSLSQSGNTIYF